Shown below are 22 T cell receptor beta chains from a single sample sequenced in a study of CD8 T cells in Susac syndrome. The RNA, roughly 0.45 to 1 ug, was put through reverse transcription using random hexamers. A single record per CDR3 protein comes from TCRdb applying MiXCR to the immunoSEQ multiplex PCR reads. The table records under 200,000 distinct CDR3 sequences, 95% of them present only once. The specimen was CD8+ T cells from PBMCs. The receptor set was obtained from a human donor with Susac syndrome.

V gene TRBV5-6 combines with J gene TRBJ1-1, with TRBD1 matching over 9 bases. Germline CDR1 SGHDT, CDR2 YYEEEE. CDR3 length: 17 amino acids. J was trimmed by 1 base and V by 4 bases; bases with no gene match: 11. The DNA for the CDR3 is TGTGCCAGCAGCCGCGGACAGGGGAGGATGTCGAACACTGAAGCTTTCTTT. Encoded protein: CASSRGQGRMSNTEAFF.

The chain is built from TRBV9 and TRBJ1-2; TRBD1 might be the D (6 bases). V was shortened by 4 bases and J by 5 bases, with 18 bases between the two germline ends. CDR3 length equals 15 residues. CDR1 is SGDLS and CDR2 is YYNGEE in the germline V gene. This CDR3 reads CASSIPREGVYGYTF. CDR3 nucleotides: TGTGCCAGCAGCATCCCGAGGGAGGGGGTGTATGGCTACACCTTC.

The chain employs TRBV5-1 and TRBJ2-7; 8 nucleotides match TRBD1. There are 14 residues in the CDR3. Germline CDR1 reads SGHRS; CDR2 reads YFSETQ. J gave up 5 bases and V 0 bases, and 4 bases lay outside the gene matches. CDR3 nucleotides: TGCGCCAGCAGCTTGGGGACAGGGATAAACGAGCAGTACTTC. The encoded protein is CASSLGTGINEQYF.

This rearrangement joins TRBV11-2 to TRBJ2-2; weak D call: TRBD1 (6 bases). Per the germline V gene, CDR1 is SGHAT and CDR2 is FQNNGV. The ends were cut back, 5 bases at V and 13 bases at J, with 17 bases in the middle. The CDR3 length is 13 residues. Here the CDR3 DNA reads TGTGCCAGCAGCCCAGGGGACCGCCCCCGGCTGTTTTTT. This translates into CASSPGDRPRLFF.

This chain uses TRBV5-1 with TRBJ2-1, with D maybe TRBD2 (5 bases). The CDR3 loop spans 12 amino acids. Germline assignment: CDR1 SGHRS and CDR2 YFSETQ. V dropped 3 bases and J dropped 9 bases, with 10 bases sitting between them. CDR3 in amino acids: CASSSRGSEQFF. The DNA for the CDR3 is TGCGCCAGCAGCTCTCGGGGATCTGAGCAGTTCTTC.

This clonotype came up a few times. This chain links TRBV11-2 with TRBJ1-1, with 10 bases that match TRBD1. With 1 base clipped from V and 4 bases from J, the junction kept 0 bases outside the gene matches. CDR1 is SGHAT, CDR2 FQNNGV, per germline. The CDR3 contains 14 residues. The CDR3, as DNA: TGTGCCAGCAGCTTAGGACAGGGGGCCACTGAAGCTTTCTTT. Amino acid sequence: CASSLGQGATEAFF. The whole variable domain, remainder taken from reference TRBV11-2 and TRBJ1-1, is EAGVAQSPRYKIIEKRQSVAFWCNPISGHATLYWYQQILGQGPKLLIQFQNNGVVDDSQLPKDRFSAERLKGVDSTLKIQPAKLEDSAVYLCASSLGQGATEAFFGQGTRLTVV.

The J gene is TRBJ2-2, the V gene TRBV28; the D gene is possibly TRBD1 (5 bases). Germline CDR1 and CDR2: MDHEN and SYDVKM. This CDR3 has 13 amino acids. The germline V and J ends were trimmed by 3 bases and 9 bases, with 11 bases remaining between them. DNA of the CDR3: TGTGCCAGCAGTTTCCCAGGGATTCGGGAGCTGTTTTTT. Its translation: CASSFPGIRELFF.

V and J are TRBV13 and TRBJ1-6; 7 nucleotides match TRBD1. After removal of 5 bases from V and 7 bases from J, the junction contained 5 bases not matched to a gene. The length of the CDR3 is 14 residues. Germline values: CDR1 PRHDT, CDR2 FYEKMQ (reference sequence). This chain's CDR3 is CASSRGGANSPLHF. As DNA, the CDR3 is TGTGCCAGCAGCCGAGGGGGCGCGAATTCACCCCTCCACTTT.

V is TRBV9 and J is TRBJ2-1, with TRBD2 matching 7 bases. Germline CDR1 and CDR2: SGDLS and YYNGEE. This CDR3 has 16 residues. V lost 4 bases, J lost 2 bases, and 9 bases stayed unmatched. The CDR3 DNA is TGTGCCAGCAGCAGTCCCAGCGGGAAGACCTACAATGAGCAGTTCTTC. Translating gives CASSSPSGKTYNEQFF.

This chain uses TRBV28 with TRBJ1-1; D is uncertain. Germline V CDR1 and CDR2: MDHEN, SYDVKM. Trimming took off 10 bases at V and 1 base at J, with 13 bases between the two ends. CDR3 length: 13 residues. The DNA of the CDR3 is TGTGCCATAAGAGGCAGGCAGAACACTGAAGCTTTCTTT. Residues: CAIRGRQNTEAFF.

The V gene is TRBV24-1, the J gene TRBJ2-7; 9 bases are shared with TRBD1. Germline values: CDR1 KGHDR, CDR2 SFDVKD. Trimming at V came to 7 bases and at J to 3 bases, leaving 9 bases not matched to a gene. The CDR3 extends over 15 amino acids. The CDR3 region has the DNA TGTGCCACCAGCGTCGGACAGGGGATGAGCTACGAGCAGTACTTC. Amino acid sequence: CATSVGQGMSYEQYF.

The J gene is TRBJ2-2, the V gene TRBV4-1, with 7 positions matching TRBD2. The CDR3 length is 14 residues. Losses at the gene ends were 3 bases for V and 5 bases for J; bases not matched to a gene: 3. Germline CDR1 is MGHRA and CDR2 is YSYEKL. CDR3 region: CASSQGEGTGELFF. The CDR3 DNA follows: TGCGCCAGCAGCCAGGGGGAGGGTACCGGGGAGCTGTTTTTT.

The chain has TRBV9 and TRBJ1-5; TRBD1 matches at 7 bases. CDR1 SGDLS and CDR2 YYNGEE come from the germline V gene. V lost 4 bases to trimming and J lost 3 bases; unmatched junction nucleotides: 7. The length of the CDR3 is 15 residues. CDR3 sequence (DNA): TGTGCCAGCAGCCCAGATGGGACAGTCAATCAGCCCCAGCATTTT. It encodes CASSPDGTVNQPQHF.

CDR3 DNA sequence: TGTGCCAGCAGTCCGATACGAGGGACAGGGCTAGAGACCCAGTACTTC. Encoded protein: CASSPIRGTGLETQYF. J is TRBJ2-5 and V is TRBV6-1, with 9 bases aligning to TRBD1. V shed 5 bases and J 4 bases; nucleotides not matched to a gene: 11. This CDR3 comprises 16 residues. Per the germline V gene, CDR1 is MNHNS and CDR2 is SASEGT.

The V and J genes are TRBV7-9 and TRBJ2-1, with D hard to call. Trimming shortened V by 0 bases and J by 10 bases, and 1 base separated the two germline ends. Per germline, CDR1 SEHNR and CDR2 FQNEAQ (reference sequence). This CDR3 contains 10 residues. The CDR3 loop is CASSLAEQFF. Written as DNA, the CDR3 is TGTGCCAGCAGCTTAGCAGAGCAGTTCTTC.

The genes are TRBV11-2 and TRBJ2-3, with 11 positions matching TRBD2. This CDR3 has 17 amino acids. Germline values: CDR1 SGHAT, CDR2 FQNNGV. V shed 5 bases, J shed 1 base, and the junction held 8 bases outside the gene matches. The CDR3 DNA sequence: TGTGCCAGCAGCAACCCCCAACTAGCGGGGGGCACAGATACGCAGTATTTT. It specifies CASSNPQLAGGTDTQYF.

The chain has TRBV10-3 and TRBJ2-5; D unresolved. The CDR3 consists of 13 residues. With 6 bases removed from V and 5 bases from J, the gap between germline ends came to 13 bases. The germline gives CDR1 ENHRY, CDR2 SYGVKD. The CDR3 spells CAIRHAREETQYF. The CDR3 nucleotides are TGTGCCATCAGACATGCTAGAGAGGAGACCCAGTACTTC.

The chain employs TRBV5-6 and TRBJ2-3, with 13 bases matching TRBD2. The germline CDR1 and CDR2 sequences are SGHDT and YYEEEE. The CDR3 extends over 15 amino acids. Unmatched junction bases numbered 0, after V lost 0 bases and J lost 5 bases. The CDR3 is CASSLGLAGGDTQYF. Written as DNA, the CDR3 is TGTGCCAGCAGCTTGGGACTAGCGGGAGGAGATACGCAGTATTTT.

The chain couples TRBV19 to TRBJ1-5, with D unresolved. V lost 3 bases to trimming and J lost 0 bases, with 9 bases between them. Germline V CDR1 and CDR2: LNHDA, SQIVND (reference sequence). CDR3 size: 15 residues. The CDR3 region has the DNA TGTGCCAGTAGTATCGTGAGGCCTAGCAATCAGCCCCAGCATTTT. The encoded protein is CASSIVRPSNQPQHF.

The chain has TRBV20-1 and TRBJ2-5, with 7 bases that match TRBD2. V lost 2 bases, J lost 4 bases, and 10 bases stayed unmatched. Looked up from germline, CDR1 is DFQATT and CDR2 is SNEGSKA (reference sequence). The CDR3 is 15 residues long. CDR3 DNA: TGCAGTGCTAGAATTGGCGGGAGCCGGGGAGAGACCCAGTACTTC. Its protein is CSARIGGSRGETQYF.

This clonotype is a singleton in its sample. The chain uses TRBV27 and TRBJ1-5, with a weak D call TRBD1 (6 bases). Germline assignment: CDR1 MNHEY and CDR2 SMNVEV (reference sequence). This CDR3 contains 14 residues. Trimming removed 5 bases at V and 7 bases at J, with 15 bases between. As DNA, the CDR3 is TGTGCCAGCAGTCCCCGAGGGGGGGAGCAGCCCCAGCATTTT. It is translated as CASSPRGGEQPQHF.

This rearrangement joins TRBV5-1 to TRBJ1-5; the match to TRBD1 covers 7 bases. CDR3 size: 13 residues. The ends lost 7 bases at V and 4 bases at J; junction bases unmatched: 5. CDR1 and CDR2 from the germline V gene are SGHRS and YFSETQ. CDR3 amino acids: CASRQGLNQPQHF. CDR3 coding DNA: TGCGCCAGCCGACAGGGATTGAATCAGCCCCAGCATTTT.